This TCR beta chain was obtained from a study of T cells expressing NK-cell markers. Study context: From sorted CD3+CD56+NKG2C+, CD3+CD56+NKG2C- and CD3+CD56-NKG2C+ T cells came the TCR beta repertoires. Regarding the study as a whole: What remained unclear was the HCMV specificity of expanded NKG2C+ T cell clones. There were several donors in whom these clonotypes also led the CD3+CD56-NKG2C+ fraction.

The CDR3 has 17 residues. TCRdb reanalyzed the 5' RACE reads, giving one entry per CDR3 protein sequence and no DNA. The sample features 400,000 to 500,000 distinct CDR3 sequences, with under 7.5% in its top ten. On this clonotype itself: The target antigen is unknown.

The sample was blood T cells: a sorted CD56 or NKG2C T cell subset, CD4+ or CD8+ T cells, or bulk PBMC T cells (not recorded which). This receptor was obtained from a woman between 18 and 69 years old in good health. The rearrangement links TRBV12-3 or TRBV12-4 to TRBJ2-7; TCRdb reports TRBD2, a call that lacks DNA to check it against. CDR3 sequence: CASSPHSGLPTSYEQYF.